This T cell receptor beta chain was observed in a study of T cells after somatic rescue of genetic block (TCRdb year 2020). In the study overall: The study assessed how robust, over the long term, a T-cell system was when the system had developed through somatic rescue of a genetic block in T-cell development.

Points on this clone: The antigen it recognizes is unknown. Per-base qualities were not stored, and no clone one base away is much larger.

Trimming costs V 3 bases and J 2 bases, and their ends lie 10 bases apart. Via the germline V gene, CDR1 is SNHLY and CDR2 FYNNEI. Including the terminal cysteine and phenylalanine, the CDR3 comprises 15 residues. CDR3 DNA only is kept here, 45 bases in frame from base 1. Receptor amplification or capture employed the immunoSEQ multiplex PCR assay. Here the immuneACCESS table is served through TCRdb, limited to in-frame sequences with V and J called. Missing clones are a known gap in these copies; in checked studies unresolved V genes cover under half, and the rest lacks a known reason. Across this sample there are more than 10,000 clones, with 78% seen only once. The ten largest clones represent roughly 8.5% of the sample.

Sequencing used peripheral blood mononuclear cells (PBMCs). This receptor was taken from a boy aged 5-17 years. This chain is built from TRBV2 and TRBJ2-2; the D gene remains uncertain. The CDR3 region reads CASSEDGVNTGELFF. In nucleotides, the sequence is TGTGCCAGCAGTGAGGACGGAGTAAACACCGGGGAGCTGTTTTTT. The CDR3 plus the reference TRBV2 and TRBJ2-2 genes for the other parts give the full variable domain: EPEVTQTPSHQVTQMGQEVILRCVPISNHLYFYWYRQILGQKVEFLVSFYNNEISEKSEIFDDQFSVERPDGSNFTLKIRSTKLEDSAMYFCASSEDGVNTGELFFGEGSRLTVL.